These 2 T cell receptor beta chains originate from one sample sequenced in a study of blood T cell repertoires in COVID-19 (dated by TCRdb to the early 2020s). The library was obtained by the immunoSEQ multiplex PCR assay. TCRdb took over this immuneACCESS table, retaining in-frame rearrangements with V and J assigned. Such tables are incomplete; in checked studies, under half of the missing clones stem from an unresolved V gene, and the remainder is unexplained. The sample table records 150,000 to 200,000 clones; roughly 73% of these occur just once. In total, the top ten clones hold roughly 3.1% of the sample. The sequencing sample was made of peripheral blood. Every receptor here comes from a man between 70 and 80 years old with acute or convalescent COVID-19.

This clone was detected only once. The genes are TRBV28 and TRBJ1-5; D not certain. With 2 bases removed from V and 6 bases from J, the gap between germline ends came to 8 bases. The CDR3 length is 13 residues. Germline V lookup: CDR1 MDHEN, CDR2 SYDVKM. The CDR3 spells CASSLTISQPQHF. DNA of the CDR3: TGTGCCAGCAGTTTAACAATCAGTCAGCCCCAGCATTTT.

The CDR3 bases are TGCGCCAGCAGCTTTCGGGGAGGACCTCAAGAGACCCAGTACTTC. Translating it yields CASSFRGGPQETQYF. This chain connects TRBV5-1 to TRBJ2-5; perhaps TRBD2 as D (6 bases). The CDR3 extends over 15 amino acids. Per germline, CDR1 SGHRS and CDR2 YFSETQ. Between the trimmed V and J ends, which lost 2 bases and 2 bases, there was a span of 13 bases.